This T cell receptor (beta chain) was recovered during a study of OX40 agonist ivuxolimab in advanced cancers. Germline CDR1 MNHNY, CDR2 SVGAGI (reference sequence). V shed 6 bases, J shed 8 bases, and the junction held 15 bases outside the gene matches. The CDR3 is 16 residues long. Profiling relied on immunoSEQ multiplex PCR, and the TCRdb table lists in-frame clones only, not all of them. The table lists fewer than 100,000 clones, 89% of them singletons. Samples of blood were obtained at baseline, on cycle 4 day 1, and on cycle 7 day 1. This clone was detected a few times. This sequence joins TRBV6-6 and TRBJ1-2; 10 bases fit TRBD1. The TCR comes from an adult with an advanced solid tumor such as melanoma, head and neck, liver or kidney cancer. Specimen: CD4+ or CD8+ T cells sorted from blood, collected in a trial of the OX40 agonist ivuxolimab. The CDR3 region is CASRRQGAGLQAGYTF. The CDR3 DNA sequence: TGTGCCAGCAGGAGACAGGGGGCCGGCCTTCAGGCCGGCTACACCTTC.